This entry features one TCR beta chain sequence. The CDR3 length is 14 residues. The V and J ends lost 6 bases and 3 bases, in that order; junction bases with no gene match: 3. Germline lookup yields CDR1 MNHEY and CDR2 SMNVEV (reference sequence). The sample comes from a study of blood T cell repertoires in COVID-19. Libraries were prepared by immunoSEQ multiplex PCR; TCRdb keeps only in-frame clonotypes and omits some of them. The sample lists approximately 300,000 clones, less than 85% occurring once. Participants had their cohort set by participant-reported clinical history. This TCR derives from a woman in her 30s who had been exposed to COVID-19. The chain couples TRBV27 to TRBJ1-5; 9 positions match TRBD1. Sequenced sample: PBMCs or T cells enriched from blood (not recorded which). CDR3 sequence (DNA): TGTGCCAGCAGGGGGACAGGGAACAATCAGCCCCAGCATTTT. This sequence encodes CASRGTGNNQPQHF.